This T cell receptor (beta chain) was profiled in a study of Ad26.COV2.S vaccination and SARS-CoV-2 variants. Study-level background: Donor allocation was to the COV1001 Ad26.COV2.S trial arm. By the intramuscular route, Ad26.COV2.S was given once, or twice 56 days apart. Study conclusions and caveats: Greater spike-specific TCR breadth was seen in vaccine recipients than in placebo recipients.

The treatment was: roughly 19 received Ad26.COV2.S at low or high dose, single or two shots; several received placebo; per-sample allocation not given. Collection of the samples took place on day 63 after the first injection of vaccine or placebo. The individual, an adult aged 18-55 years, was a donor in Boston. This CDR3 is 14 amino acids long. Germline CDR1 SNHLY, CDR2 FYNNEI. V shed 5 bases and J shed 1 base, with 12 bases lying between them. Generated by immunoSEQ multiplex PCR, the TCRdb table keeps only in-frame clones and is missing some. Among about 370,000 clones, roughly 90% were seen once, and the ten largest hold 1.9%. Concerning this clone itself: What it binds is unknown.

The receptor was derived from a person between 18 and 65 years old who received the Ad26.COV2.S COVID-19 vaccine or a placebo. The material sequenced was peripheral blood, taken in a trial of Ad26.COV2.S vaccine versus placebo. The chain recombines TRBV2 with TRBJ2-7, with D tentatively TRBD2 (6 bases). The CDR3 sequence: CASSNRDFSYEQYF. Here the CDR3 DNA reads TGTGCCAGCAGTAACCGGGACTTTTCCTACGAGCAGTACTTC.